The clone carrying this TCR beta chain occurred once. Antigen: not known. The source of the sample is a study of OX40 agonist ivuxolimab in advanced cancers. Study context: Dose-escalation subjects each had hepatocellular carcinoma, melanoma, renal cell or head and neck cancer. Prior therapy, whether anti-PD-1, anti-PD-L1 or anti-CTLA-4, was allowed, and about 40% had some.

Germline values: CDR1 SEHNR, CDR2 FQNEAQ (reference sequence). The CDR3 spans 14 residues. V lost 0 bases and J lost 4; bases outside the gene matches: 2. Points from the study as a whole: Relative to CD4+, CD8+ T cells held more expanded clones on average. Also present in some nonresponders was a low level of normalized T-cell clonal expansion.

TCRdb keeps only in-frame clones here, not all; method: immunoSEQ multiplex PCR. Here the sample spans tens of thousands of clones, 91% being singletons. This TCR was recovered from an adult with an advanced solid tumor such as melanoma, head and neck, liver or kidney cancer. This specimen was CD4+ or CD8+ T cells sorted from blood, taken in a trial of the OX40 agonist ivuxolimab. The rearrangement uses TRBV7-9 and TRBJ1-1, with 7 bases matching TRBD1. In DNA form, the CDR3 reads TGTGCCAGCAGCTTAGCCACAGGGGCCACTGAAGCTTTCTTT. Translated: CASSLATGATEAFF.